A selection of T cell receptor beta chains follows, all from one sample in a study of T cell responses to AZD1222 COVID-19 vaccine. The table came from immunoSEQ multiplex PCR; TCRdb's copy has only in-frame clones and leaves some out. The sample yields about 180,000 clones, roughly nine tenths seen once. Here the sequenced sample was peripheral blood, taken on day 0 of AZD1222 vaccination. Receptor source: an adult in good health. CDR3s include the opening cysteine and the closing phenylalanine or tryptophan. A D gene is named only where the DNA matches it firmly. Where a row states a size, it is once, few, many or the class of an expanded clone; other rows omit it.

NA	TRBJ2-7	TRBV19	TRBD1	CASSIGQGALEQYF	TGTGCCAGTAGTATAGGGCAGGGGGCTCTCGAGCAGTACTTC
NA	TRBJ1-1	TRBV4-3	NA	CASSRQGLGGGTEAFF	TGCGCCAGCAGCCGACAAGGACTTGGTGGGGGGACTGAAGCTTTCTTT
NA	TRBJ1-1	TRBV14	NA	CASSRQENTEAFF	TGTGCCAGCAGCCGTCAGGAGAACACTGAAGCTTTCTTT
few	TRBJ1-1	TRBV6-6	NA	CASSRSVGTEAFF	TGTGCCAGCAGCCGGAGCGTCGGAACTGAAGCTTTCTTT
NA	TRBJ1-3	TRBV2	NA	CASSEVGNTIYF	TGTGCCAGCAGTGAAGTTGGTAACACCATATATTTT
NA	TRBJ2-4	TRBV7-2	TRBD1	CASSPGTGTTLAKNIQYF	TGTGCCAGCAGCCCTGGGACAGGGACAACCTTAGCCAAAAACATTCAGTACTTC
NA	TRBJ1-1	TRBV19	NA	CASSTAGTGNTEAFF	TGTGCCAGTAGTACGGCCGGGACGGGGAACACTGAAGCTTTCTTT
NA	TRBJ1-3	TRBV9	NA	CASSGLGPGNTIYF	TGTGCCAGCAGCGGCCTAGGTCCAGGGAACACCATATATTTT
once	TRBJ2-3	TRBV24-1	TRBD2	CATSDDLAGGRLDTQYF	TGTGCCACCAGTGATGACCTAGCGGGAGGGCGTTTGGATACGCAGTATTTT
NA	TRBJ1-5	TRBV18	NA	CASSPRRVNQPQHF	TGTGCCAGCTCACCACGCAGGGTCAATCAGCCCCAGCATTTT
NA	TRBJ1-2	TRBV18	NA	CASSPTGQTNYGYTF	TGTGCCAGCTCACCCACAGGGCAGACTAACTATGGCTACACCTTC
once	TRBJ1-1	TRBV9	NA	CASSVGLQLNTEAFF	TGTGCCAGCAGCGTAGGCCTACAGCTGAACACTGAAGCTTTCTTT
NA	TRBJ2-7	TRBV5-6	NA	CASTRGRREQYF	TGTGCCAGCACCCGGGGGAGAAGGGAGCAGTACTTC
NA	TRBJ1-1	TRBV30	TRBD1	CAWIQGAKGLVTEAFF	TGTGCCTGGATCCAGGGGGCGAAAGGACTTGTAACTGAAGCTTTCTTT
NA	TRBJ1-1	TRBV24-1	NA	CATSDVGGTEAFF	TGTGCCACCAGTGATGTGGGGGGCACTGAAGCTTTCTTT
NA	TRBJ2-7	TRBV5-4	TRBD1	CASTRQGFYEQYF	TGTGCCAGCACCCGACAGGGTTTCTACGAGCAGTACTTC
NA	TRBJ2-3	TRBV7-3	TRBD2	CASSLGVAGGDTQYF	TGTGCCAGCAGCTTGGGGGTAGCGGGAGGGGATACGCAGTATTTT
NA	TRBJ2-7	TRBV7-3	TRBD1	CASSTRQGYEQYF	TGTGCCAGCAGCACACGACAGGGCTACGAGCAGTACTTC
NA	TRBJ1-5	TRBV12-3/TRBV12-4	NA	CASSLENQPQHF	TGTGCCAGCAGTTTAGAAAATCAGCCCCAGCATTTT
NA	TRBJ1-2	TRBV5-1	NA	CASSSDTPYGYTF	TGCGCCAGCAGCTCCGACACCCCCTATGGCTACACCTTC
NA	TRBJ2-7	TRBV6-2/TRBV6-3	TRBD1	CASSYGTGRYEQYF	TGTGCCAGCAGTTACGGGACAGGGAGGTACGAGCAGTACTTC
once	TRBJ2-3	TRBV6-5	TRBD2	CASSRLLAATDTQYF	TGTGCCAGCAGCCGACTACTAGCGGCCACAGATACGCAGTATTTT
once	TRBJ2-5	TRBV24-1	TRBD2	CATSSLAGGVFQETQYF	TGTGCCACCAGTTCACTGGCGGGAGGCGTCTTCCAAGAGACCCAGTACTTC
NA	TRBJ2-2	TRBV11-2	TRBD2	CASSLAPGLAAYTGELFF	TGTGCCAGCAGCTTAGCTCCAGGACTAGCGGCCTACACCGGGGAGCTGTTTTTT
NA	TRBJ1-1	TRBV28	TRBD1	CASPDSQGDRAISEAFF	TGTGCCAGCCCGGACTCCCAGGGGGACAGGGCAATCTCTGAAGCTTTCTTT
NA	TRBJ2-7	TRBV5-4	NA	CASSFMGRTYEQYF	TGTGCCAGCAGCTTCATGGGCAGGACCTACGAGCAGTACTTC
NA	TRBJ2-5	TRBV5-1	NA	CASSLLTRDQETQYF	TGCGCCAGCAGCTTATTGACTAGAGACCAAGAGACCCAGTACTTC
NA	TRBJ2-2	TRBV7-3	NA	CASSLLPGYRDGELFF	TGTGCCAGCAGCCTGCTTCCAGGGTATCGGGACGGGGAGCTGTTTTTT
NA	TRBJ2-7	TRBV3-1/TRBV3-2	NA	CASSRGGSYEQYF	TGTGCCAGCAGTCGAGGAGGCTCCTACGAGCAGTACTTC
NA	TRBJ2-1	TRBV5-1	NA	CASSLDGGTYNEQFF	TGCGCCAGCAGCTTGGATGGGGGGACCTACAATGAGCAGTTCTTC
NA	TRBJ1-2	TRBV10-3	TRBD1	CAISERQGALLNYGYTF	TGTGCCATCAGTGAGAGACAGGGGGCGCTTCTTAACTATGGCTACACCTTC
NA	TRBJ2-1	TRBV6-5	TRBD2	CASTVGAGSWNEQFF	TGTGCCAGCACCGTGGGAGCGGGATCGTGGAATGAGCAGTTCTTC
once	TRBJ1-1	TRBV28	NA	CASSLLGTMNTEAFF	TGTGCCAGCAGTTTACTGGGTACCATGAACACTGAAGCTTTCTTT
NA	TRBJ2-3	TRBV9	NA	CASSASMLRGHTQYF	TGTGCCAGCAGCGCGAGCATGTTGAGGGGACATACGCAGTATTTT
NA	TRBJ1-5	TRBV24-1	TRBD1	CATGQNSNQPQHF	TGTGCCACGGGACAGAATAGCAATCAGCCCCAGCATTTT
NA	TRBJ1-1	TRBV6-5	NA	CASFIRDTEAFF	TGTGCCAGCTTCATCAGGGACACTGAAGCTTTCTTT
NA	TRBJ2-1	TRBV27	NA	CASSFHGSNEQFF	TGTGCCAGCAGTTTTCACGGGAGCAATGAGCAGTTCTTC
once	TRBJ2-1	TRBV7-9	TRBD2	CAMAGDPNNEQFF	TGTGCCATGGCGGGAGACCCAAACAATGAGCAGTTCTTC
NA	TRBJ2-2	TRBV12-3/TRBV12-4	NA	CASTSLLGELFF	TGTGCCAGCACCTCCCTTTTAGGGGAGCTGTTTTTT
NA	TRBJ2-2	TRBV9	NA	CASSVDVRRTGELFF	TGTGCCAGCAGCGTAGATGTTAGACGCACCGGGGAGCTGTTTTTT
NA	TRBJ1-2	TRBV6-5	NA	CASSYWTDYGYTF	TGTGCCAGCAGTTACTGGACAGACTATGGCTACACCTTC
NA	TRBJ2-1	TRBV30	NA	CAWSVGPYNEQFF	TGTGCCTGGAGTGTTGGACCCTACAATGAGCAGTTCTTC
NA	TRBJ2-3	TRBV10-1	NA	CASSGQVTDTQYF	TGCGCCAGCAGTGGACAGGTCACAGATACGCAGTATTTT
NA	TRBJ2-5	TRBV30	NA	CAWSEGNWETQYF	TGTGCCTGGAGTGAGGGGAATTGGGAGACCCAGTACTTC
NA	TRBJ1-2	TRBV5-4	NA	CASSLQGTNYGYTF	TGTGCCAGCAGCTTGCAGGGGACTAACTATGGCTACACCTTC
NA	TRBJ1-6	TRBV5-4	NA	CASSLWSVNNSPLHF	TGTGCCAGCAGCCTCTGGTCGGTTAATAATTCACCCCTCCACTTT
NA	TRBJ1-1	TRBV6-5	NA	CASSLGRGANEAFF	TGTGCCAGCAGTCTCGGACGCGGGGCTAATGAAGCTTTCTTT
NA	TRBJ1-4	TRBV7-6	NA	CASSLNPAGQTTNEKLFF	TGTGCCAGCAGCTTAAATCCCGCAGGGCAGACAACTAATGAAAAACTGTTTTTT
NA	TRBJ1-4	TRBV7-8	NA	CASSLNSGELFF	TGTGCCAGCAGCTTAAATTCCGGGGAACTGTTTTTT
NA	TRBJ2-7	TRBV7-9	NA	CASSDSYEQYF	TGTGCCAGCAGCGATTCCTACGAGCAGTACTTC
NA	TRBJ2-5	TRBV20-1	TRBD1	CSASPQGIETQYF	TGCAGTGCTAGTCCACAGGGGATAGAGACCCAGTACTTC
NA	TRBJ1-1	TRBV7-9	NA	CASSRGAGTEAFF	TGTGCCAGCAGTCGGGGGGCGGGCACTGAAGCTTTCTTT
NA	TRBJ2-1	TRBV7-8	NA	CASSATGLLDNEQFF	TGTGCCAGCAGCGCTACAGGGTTATTGGACAATGAGCAGTTCTTC